This is a list of T cell receptor beta chains from one sample in a study of blood T cell repertoires in COVID-19. Sequencing was performed with immunoSEQ multiplex PCR; in TCRdb, only in-frame clones are kept and a portion is missing. The repertoire includes under 100,000 clones, about 81% of them detected once, and more than 10% sits in the top ten. Input material: peripheral blood. All receptors derive from a human donor in a cohort sampled during active COVID-19. Each CDR3 is given with its conserved first and last residue. A D gene is named only where the DNA matches it firmly. Clone size appears in some rows only: once, few, many, or a class for an expanded clone.

d_call: TRBD1; v_call: TRBV6-6; clone_size: .; j_call: TRBJ1-5; cdr3_nt: TGTGCCAGCAGTCCGCGACAGGGTTTTATTTTTAATCAGCCCCAGCATTTT; cdr3_aa: CASSPRQGFIFNQPQHF
d_call: .; v_call: TRBV6-2/TRBV6-3; clone_size: .; j_call: TRBJ1-5; cdr3_nt: TGTGCCAGCAGTTACAAACCAGGGGTACCCCAGCATTTT; cdr3_aa: CASSYKPGVPQHF
d_call: .; v_call: TRBV5-6; clone_size: .; j_call: TRBJ2-7; cdr3_nt: TGTGCCAGCAGCTGGTTCCTCGGCCCTAGCTCCTACGAGCAGTACTTC; cdr3_aa: CASSWFLGPSSYEQYF
d_call: .; v_call: TRBV9; clone_size: few; j_call: TRBJ1-2; cdr3_nt: TGTGCCAGCAGCGTAGCTGAGGGTTTTATAGACTATGGCTACACCTTC; cdr3_aa: CASSVAEGFIDYGYTF
d_call: TRBD1; v_call: TRBV7-9; clone_size: .; j_call: TRBJ1-6; cdr3_nt: TGTGCCAGCAGCTTAGCGGGGGACAGTCGCCGTTCACCCCTCCACTTT; cdr3_aa: CASSLAGDSRRSPLHF
d_call: .; v_call: TRBV5-1; clone_size: .; j_call: TRBJ2-3; cdr3_nt: TGCGCCAGCAGCTTGGCAGGGGTGGGCACAGATACGCAGTATTTT; cdr3_aa: CASSLAGVGTDTQYF
d_call: TRBD1; v_call: TRBV7-9; clone_size: once; j_call: TRBJ2-1; cdr3_nt: TGTGCCAGCAGCCCAGGGGGTAGCCCTAGCTCCTACAATGAGCAGTTCTTC; cdr3_aa: CASSPGGSPSSYNEQFF
d_call: TRBD2; v_call: TRBV27; clone_size: .; j_call: TRBJ2-1; cdr3_nt: TGTGCCAGCAGTTTGGGGCGGGAGTGGTTCTTC; cdr3_aa: CASSLGREWFF
d_call: .; v_call: TRBV5-5; clone_size: .; j_call: TRBJ2-3; cdr3_nt: TGTGCCAGCAGCTTGGCTTCCACAGATACGCAGTATTTT; cdr3_aa: CASSLASTDTQYF
d_call: .; v_call: TRBV7-9; clone_size: .; j_call: TRBJ1-1; cdr3_nt: TGTGCCAGCAGCTTTGTAGGGGACACTGAAGCTTTCTTT; cdr3_aa: CASSFVGDTEAFF
d_call: .; v_call: TRBV7-9; clone_size: once; j_call: TRBJ1-6; cdr3_nt: TGTGCCAGCAGCAGAGCGATTGTGGGGCCGGTATCACCCCTCCACTTT; cdr3_aa: CASSRAIVGPVSPLHF
d_call: .; v_call: TRBV14; clone_size: .; j_call: TRBJ2-1; cdr3_nt: TGTGCCAGCAGCCCCGGACTATTTGGTCGTGAGCAGTTCTTC; cdr3_aa: CASSPGLFGREQFF
d_call: TRBD2; v_call: TRBV7-9; clone_size: .; j_call: TRBJ2-1; cdr3_nt: TGTGCCAGCAGCTTAAAGAGCGGGGGGGCCGATGAGCAGTTCTTC; cdr3_aa: CASSLKSGGADEQFF
d_call: .; v_call: TRBV14; clone_size: .; j_call: TRBJ2-6; cdr3_nt: TGTGCCAGCAGCCTTTACACGTCCTCTGGGGCCAACGTCCTGACTTTC; cdr3_aa: CASSLYTSSGANVLTF
d_call: TRBD1; v_call: TRBV4-2; clone_size: .; j_call: TRBJ1-3; cdr3_nt: TGTGCCAGCAGCCGAGGACAGGGCTTAGGAAACACCATATATTTT; cdr3_aa: CASSRGQGLGNTIYF
d_call: .; v_call: TRBV6-5; clone_size: .; j_call: TRBJ1-5; cdr3_nt: TGTGCCAGCAGAGGGGGGGTTAGCAATCAGCCCCAGCATTTT; cdr3_aa: CASRGGVSNQPQHF
d_call: .; v_call: TRBV5-1; clone_size: few; j_call: TRBJ2-7; cdr3_nt: TGCGCCAGCTCGTTGGGGCGGCGGTCGTCCTACGAGCAGTACTTC; cdr3_aa: CASSLGRRSSYEQYF
d_call: .; v_call: TRBV6-1; clone_size: .; j_call: TRBJ2-6; cdr3_nt: TGTGCCAGCAGTGAAATTAGGTGGGGGGCTGGGGCCAACGTCCTGACTTTC; cdr3_aa: CASSEIRWGAGANVLTF
d_call: .; v_call: TRBV9; clone_size: .; j_call: TRBJ2-2; cdr3_nt: TGTGCCAGCAGCGCCCCGACAAATCCGAACACCGGGGAGCTGTTTTTT; cdr3_aa: CASSAPTNPNTGELFF
d_call: TRBD2; v_call: TRBV5-1; clone_size: .; j_call: TRBJ2-1; cdr3_nt: TGCGCCAGCAGCTTGGACCCACTAGCGGCATCACTCACCTACAATGAGCAGTTCTTC; cdr3_aa: CASSLDPLAASLTYNEQFF
d_call: TRBD1; v_call: TRBV5-1; clone_size: .; j_call: TRBJ2-1; cdr3_nt: TGCGCCAGCAGCCCAAGTGCAGGGGGCGCGTTCCATGAGCAGTTCTTC; cdr3_aa: CASSPSAGGAFHEQFF
d_call: .; v_call: TRBV7-3; clone_size: .; j_call: TRBJ2-2; cdr3_nt: TGTGCCAGCAGTAAATCAGGGAACACCGGGGAGCTGTTTTTT; cdr3_aa: CASSKSGNTGELFF
d_call: .; v_call: TRBV5-1; clone_size: .; j_call: TRBJ2-4; cdr3_nt: TGCGCCAGCTCGTCAGCGGGAGCCAAAAACATTCAGTACTTC; cdr3_aa: CASSSAGAKNIQYF
d_call: .; v_call: TRBV7-8; clone_size: .; j_call: TRBJ2-2; cdr3_nt: TGTGCCAGCAGCGCCACCCGACGAGGTCGGAACACCGGGGAGCTGTTTTTT; cdr3_aa: CASSATRRGRNTGELFF
d_call: .; v_call: TRBV5-4; clone_size: .; j_call: TRBJ1-1; cdr3_nt: TGTGCCAGCAGCTCGGTCATGAACACTGAAGCTTTCTTT; cdr3_aa: CASSSVMNTEAFF
d_call: TRBD1; v_call: TRBV7-9; clone_size: .; j_call: TRBJ1-2; cdr3_nt: TGTGCCAGCAGCTTCGACGGACAGGGGGCGCGAGCAAGATATGGCTACACCTTC; cdr3_aa: CASSFDGQGARARYGYTF
d_call: .; v_call: TRBV3-1/TRBV3-2; clone_size: .; j_call: TRBJ1-3; cdr3_nt: TGTGCCAGCAGCCAAGACTGGACATTGGCTGGAAACACCATATATTTT; cdr3_aa: CASSQDWTLAGNTIYF
d_call: .; v_call: TRBV25-1; clone_size: few; j_call: TRBJ1-4; cdr3_nt: TGTGCCAGCAGTGAGCCAGGGTCGAAACTGTTTTTT; cdr3_aa: CASSEPGSKLFF
d_call: TRBD2; v_call: TRBV6-1; clone_size: .; j_call: TRBJ2-7; cdr3_nt: TGTGCCAGCAGTGAATCCGGGGGGGTCTACGAGCAGTACTTC; cdr3_aa: CASSESGGVYEQYF
d_call: .; v_call: TRBV9; clone_size: .; j_call: TRBJ2-1; cdr3_nt: TGTGCCAGCAGCACCTCCCCCACTAACAATGAGCAGTTCTTC; cdr3_aa: CASSTSPTNNEQFF
d_call: .; v_call: TRBV5-6; clone_size: few; j_call: TRBJ1-2; cdr3_nt: TGTGCCAGCAGCTTGCCTCAGGCGGGCTACACCTTC; cdr3_aa: CASSLPQAGYTF
d_call: TRBD2; v_call: TRBV7-3; clone_size: .; j_call: TRBJ2-1; cdr3_nt: TGTGCCAGCAGCTTATGGACGGGGGGGTACAATGAGCAGTTCTTC; cdr3_aa: CASSLWTGGYNEQFF
d_call: .; v_call: TRBV5-1; clone_size: .; j_call: TRBJ2-3; cdr3_nt: TGCGCCAGCAGAGGGAGGGCGGGGGCCAGCACAGATACGCAGTATTTT; cdr3_aa: CASRGRAGASTDTQYF
d_call: .; v_call: TRBV6-5; clone_size: .; j_call: TRBJ2-4; cdr3_nt: TGTGCCAGCACTCAGGTTGGAGGGGACATTCAGTACTTC; cdr3_aa: CASTQVGGDIQYF
d_call: .; v_call: TRBV5-1; clone_size: .; j_call: TRBJ2-2; cdr3_nt: TGCGCCAGCAGCTTAGCGGGCACAGTGAACACCGGGGAGCTGTTTTTT; cdr3_aa: CASSLAGTVNTGELFF
d_call: .; v_call: TRBV11-2; clone_size: few; j_call: TRBJ2-1; cdr3_nt: TGTGCCAGCAGCCAGGGTAGCTCCTACAATGAGCAGTTCTTC; cdr3_aa: CASSQGSSYNEQFF
d_call: .; v_call: TRBV6-5; clone_size: .; j_call: TRBJ1-2; cdr3_nt: TGTGCCAGCAGTTACGGTGGGGGCGAGAAGCGCTATGGCTACACCTTC; cdr3_aa: CASSYGGGEKRYGYTF
d_call: TRBD1; v_call: TRBV9; clone_size: .; j_call: TRBJ1-5; cdr3_nt: TGTGCCAGCAGCGCCACAACAGGGGACAATCAGCCCCAGCATTTT; cdr3_aa: CASSATTGDNQPQHF
d_call: TRBD1; v_call: TRBV29-1; clone_size: once; j_call: TRBJ2-3; cdr3_nt: TGCAGCTATTGGTACAGGGGGCGCACGGATACGCAGTATTTT; cdr3_aa: CSYWYRGRTDTQYF
d_call: TRBD2; v_call: TRBV3-1/TRBV3-2; clone_size: .; j_call: TRBJ2-1; cdr3_nt: TGTGCCAGCAGCTGGACTAGCGGGGGGAACAATGAGCAGTTCTTC; cdr3_aa: CASSWTSGGNNEQFF
d_call: TRBD1; v_call: TRBV19; clone_size: few; j_call: TRBJ1-5; cdr3_nt: TGTGCCAGTACCACTTTTAATCTAGGACAGGGGGCCTATCAGCCCCAGCATTTT; cdr3_aa: CASTTFNLGQGAYQPQHF
d_call: .; v_call: TRBV30; clone_size: .; j_call: TRBJ2-1; cdr3_nt: TGTGCCTGGAGTGGGCGGGCCAGTCGGTTCTTC; cdr3_aa: CAWSGRASRFF
d_call: TRBD2; v_call: TRBV7-3; clone_size: once; j_call: TRBJ2-3; cdr3_nt: TGTGCCAGCAGCTCCGGACTAGCGGGGACAGATACGCAGTATTTT; cdr3_aa: CASSSGLAGTDTQYF
d_call: .; v_call: TRBV10-3; clone_size: .; j_call: TRBJ1-4; cdr3_nt: TGTGCCATCAGTGAGTCGAGGGAAAAACTGTTTTTT; cdr3_aa: CAISESREKLFF
d_call: TRBD1; v_call: TRBV10-2; clone_size: .; j_call: TRBJ2-5; cdr3_nt: TGCGCCAGCAGCTCAGGGGGCGCAAAGACCCAGTACTTC; cdr3_aa: CASSSGGAKTQYF
d_call: .; v_call: TRBV5-1; clone_size: .; j_call: TRBJ1-2; cdr3_nt: TGCGCCAGCGCCTTGGACCTCGGTGGCTACACCTTC; cdr3_aa: CASALDLGGYTF
d_call: .; v_call: TRBV3-1/TRBV3-2; clone_size: .; j_call: TRBJ1-5; cdr3_nt: TGTGCCAGCAGCCAATTTCGGGGGCCCCAGCATTTT; cdr3_aa: CASSQFRGPQHF
d_call: .; v_call: TRBV15; clone_size: .; j_call: TRBJ2-3; cdr3_nt: TGTGCCACCAGCCAAGGACTTGGGACAGATACGCAGTATTTT; cdr3_aa: CATSQGLGTDTQYF
d_call: .; v_call: TRBV27; clone_size: .; j_call: TRBJ1-6; cdr3_nt: TGTGCCAGCAGTTTATCCGTTCTCTCACCCCTCCACTTT; cdr3_aa: CASSLSVLSPLHF
d_call: TRBD1; v_call: TRBV10-1; clone_size: .; j_call: TRBJ1-6; cdr3_nt: TGCGCCAGCAGTAGACAGGGCGAGGGCTCACCCCTCCACTTT; cdr3_aa: CASSRQGEGSPLHF
d_call: .; v_call: TRBV18; clone_size: few; j_call: TRBJ1-5; cdr3_nt: TGTGCCAGCTCACCACGGAGCGAAAGCAAGCCCCAGCATTTT; cdr3_aa: CASSPRSESKPQHF
d_call: TRBD1; v_call: TRBV7-9; clone_size: few; j_call: TRBJ1-1; cdr3_nt: TGTGCCAGCAGCGTTGACAGGGTAAACACTGAAGCTTTCTTT; cdr3_aa: CASSVDRVNTEAFF
d_call: .; v_call: TRBV18; clone_size: .; j_call: TRBJ1-2; cdr3_nt: TGTGCCAGCTCACCACGATGGGGCCGCAGCTATGGCTACACCTTC; cdr3_aa: CASSPRWGRSYGYTF